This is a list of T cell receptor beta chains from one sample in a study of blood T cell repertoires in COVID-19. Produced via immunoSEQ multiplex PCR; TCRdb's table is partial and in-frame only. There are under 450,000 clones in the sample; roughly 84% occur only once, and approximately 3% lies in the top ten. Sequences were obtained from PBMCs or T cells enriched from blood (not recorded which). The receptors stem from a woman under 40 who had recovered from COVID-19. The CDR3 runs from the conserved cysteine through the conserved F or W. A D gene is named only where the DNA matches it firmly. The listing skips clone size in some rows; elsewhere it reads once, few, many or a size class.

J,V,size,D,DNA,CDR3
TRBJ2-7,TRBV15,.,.,TGTGCCACCAGCCTTCTGCGATCCTACGAGCAGTACTTC,CATSLLRSYEQYF
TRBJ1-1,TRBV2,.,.,TGTGCCAGCAGTGCCGGGGTTGACACTGAAGCTTTCTTT,CASSAGVDTEAFF
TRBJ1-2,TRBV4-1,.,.,TGCGCCAGCAGCCCACTTTCCCCGGTCTATGGCTACACCTTC,CASSPLSPVYGYTF
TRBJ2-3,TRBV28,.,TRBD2,TGTGCCAGCAGTTTCCCTGCGGGAGGGCCGCGTCCAGATACGCAGTATTTT,CASSFPAGGPRPDTQYF
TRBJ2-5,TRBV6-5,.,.,TGTGCCAGCAGTTTAGCAGAGACCCAGTACTTC,CASSLAETQYF
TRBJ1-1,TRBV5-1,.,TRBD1,TGCGCCAGCAGCCCGGGACAGGGGGCCCTGAACACTGAAGCTTTCTTT,CASSPGQGALNTEAFF
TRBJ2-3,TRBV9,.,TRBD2,TGTGCCAGCAGCGTAGTGTCGCTAGCGGGCACAGATACGCAGTATTTT,CASSVVSLAGTDTQYF
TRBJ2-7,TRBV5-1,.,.,TGCGCCAGCAGCTTCGAGGGGGGGACCCCATACGAGCAGTACTTC,CASSFEGGTPYEQYF
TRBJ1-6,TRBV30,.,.,TGTGCCTGGAGTCCCCCCCTGGCCTCCTATAATTCACCCCTCCACTTT,CAWSPPLASYNSPLHF
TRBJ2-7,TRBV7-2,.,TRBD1,TGTGCCAGCAGCTTAGTAAGGACAGGGGAAGAGCAGTACTTC,CASSLVRTGEEQYF
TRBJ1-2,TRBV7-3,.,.,TGTGCCATCCAAGTCCGCGGGCATGGCTACACCTTC,CAIQVRGHGYTF
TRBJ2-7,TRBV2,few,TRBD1,TGTGCCAGCAAAGTGGGACAGGGGACGTGGGAGCAGTACTTC,CASKVGQGTWEQYF
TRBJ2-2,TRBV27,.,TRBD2,TGTGCCAGCAGCCTTACGGGACTATACTCCGGGGAGCTGTTTTTT,CASSLTGLYSGELFF
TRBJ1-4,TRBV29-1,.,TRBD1,TGCAGCGTACAGGGGTGGGCAACTAATGAAAAACTGTTTTTT,CSVQGWATNEKLFF
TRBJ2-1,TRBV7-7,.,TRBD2,TGTGCTAGCAGCTTAGGCGGGAGCGCCTACAATGAGCAGTTCTTC,CASSLGGSAYNEQFF
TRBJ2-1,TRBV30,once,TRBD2,TGTGCCTGGACCCTGCCCAGCGGGGGGGCCAATGAGCAGTTCTTC,CAWTLPSGGANEQFF
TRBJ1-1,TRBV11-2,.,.,TGTGCCAGCAGCTTAGGGCCAGGGAACACTGAAGCTTTCTTT,CASSLGPGNTEAFF
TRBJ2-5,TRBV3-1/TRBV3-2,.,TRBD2,TGTGCCAGCAGCCAAGATCACGGGACTAGGCTAGAGACCCAGTACTTC,CASSQDHGTRLETQYF
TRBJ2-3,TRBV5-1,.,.,TGCGCCAGCAGCACGGGGGGCACAGATACGCAGTATTTT,CASSTGGTDTQYF
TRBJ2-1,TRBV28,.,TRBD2,TGTGCCAGCAGTTTCCCACTAGCGGGAGTTGACAATGAGCAGTTCTTC,CASSFPLAGVDNEQFF
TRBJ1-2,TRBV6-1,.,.,TGTGCCAGCAGTGAGGGAAGGGGGGGAGGTAGAGGCTACACCTTC,CASSEGRGGGRGYTF
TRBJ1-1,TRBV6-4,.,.,TGTGCCAGCAGTGTAAGGGGTGACACTGAAGCTTTCTTT,CASSVRGDTEAFF
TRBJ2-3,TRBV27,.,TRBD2,TGTGCCAGCAGTTCTCTCCAAGCGGGGATAACAGATACGCAGTATTTT,CASSSLQAGITDTQYF
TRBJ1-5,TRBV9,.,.,TGTGCCAGCAGCGTAGACAGGGATCAGCCCCAGCATTTT,CASSVDRDQPQHF
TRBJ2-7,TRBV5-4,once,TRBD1,TGTGCCAGCAGCACAAGACAGGGGTTGGCCGAGCAGTACTTC,CASSTRQGLAEQYF
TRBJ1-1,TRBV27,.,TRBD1,TGTGCCAGCAGGGGACAGGGGAAGAACACTGAAGCTTTCTTT,CASRGQGKNTEAFF
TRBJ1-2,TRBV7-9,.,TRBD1,TGTGCCAGCAGCTTAGCCGGCAGGGGGTCTGGCTACACCTTC,CASSLAGRGSGYTF
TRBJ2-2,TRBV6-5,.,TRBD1,TGTGCCAGCAGCCGGGGACAGGGGGCGCCCGGGGAGCTGTTTTTT,CASSRGQGAPGELFF
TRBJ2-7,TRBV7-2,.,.,TGTGCCAGCAGCTTAGCGCGAGTAAACTACGAGCAGTACTTC,CASSLARVNYEQYF
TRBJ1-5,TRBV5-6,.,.,TGTGCCAGCAGCTTGGGAGCAGGGCGCGATCAGCCCCAGCATTTT,CASSLGAGRDQPQHF
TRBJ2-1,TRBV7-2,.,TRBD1,TGTGCCAGCAGCCTGAGACAGGGGATCGGTAATGAGCAGTTCTTC,CASSLRQGIGNEQFF
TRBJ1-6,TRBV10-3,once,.,TGTGCCATCAGTCCTAACCGGGGTTTAAATTCACCCCTCCACTTT,CAISPNRGLNSPLHF
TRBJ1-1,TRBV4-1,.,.,TGCGCCAGCAGCCCTCCCGGGGGGGCCACTGAAGCTTTCTTT,CASSPPGGATEAFF
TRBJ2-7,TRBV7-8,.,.,TGTGCCAGCAGCTTAGTTGACGGAGCCTACGAGCAGTACTTC,CASSLVDGAYEQYF
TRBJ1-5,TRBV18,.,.,TGTGCCAGCTCACCCTCCCGGGGCAATCAGCCCCAGCATTTT,CASSPSRGNQPQHF
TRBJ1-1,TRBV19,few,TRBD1,TGTGCCAGTGCATGGGACAGTATGAACACTGAAGCTTTCTTT,CASAWDSMNTEAFF
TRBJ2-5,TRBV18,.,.,TGTGCCAGCTCCGACAGCCAAGAGACCCAGTACTTC,CASSDSQETQYF
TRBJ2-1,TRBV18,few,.,TGTGCCAGCTCACCTCCGACTAGAGGCCATGAGCAGTTCTTC,CASSPPTRGHEQFF
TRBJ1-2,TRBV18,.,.,TGTGCCAGCTCACGAAACAGGGTGCGCTATGGCTACACCTTC,CASSRNRVRYGYTF
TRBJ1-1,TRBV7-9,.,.,TGTGCCAGCAGCTTAGGGTTTACGGACACTGAAGCTTTCTTT,CASSLGFTDTEAFF
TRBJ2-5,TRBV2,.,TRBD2,TGTGCCAGCAGTGAAAACTGGGGGGGAAGAGAGACCCAGTACTTC,CASSENWGGRETQYF
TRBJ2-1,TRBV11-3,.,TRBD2,TGTGCCAGCAGTTCGGGACTAGTTTCTTGGCATGAGCAGTTCTTC,CASSSGLVSWHEQFF
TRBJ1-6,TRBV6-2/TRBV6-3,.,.,TGTGCCAGCCGCCATCAGCAGGCACCTAATTCACCCCTCCACTTT,CASRHQQAPNSPLHF
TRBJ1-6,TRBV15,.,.,TGTGCCACCAGCAGAACAGATGGGTCACCCCTCCACTTT,CATSRTDGSPLHF
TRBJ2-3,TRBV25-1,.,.,TGTGCCAGCAGTGGGGGCAGGGAAGATACGCAGTATTTT,CASSGGREDTQYF
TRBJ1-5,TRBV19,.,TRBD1,TGTGCCAGTAGTAAGGGGGCGGCTTTAGGGAATCAGCCCCAGCATTTT,CASSKGAALGNQPQHF
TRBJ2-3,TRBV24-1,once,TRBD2,TGTGCCACCAGTGTTTATAGCGGGAGTACGGATACGCAGTATTTT,CATSVYSGSTDTQYF